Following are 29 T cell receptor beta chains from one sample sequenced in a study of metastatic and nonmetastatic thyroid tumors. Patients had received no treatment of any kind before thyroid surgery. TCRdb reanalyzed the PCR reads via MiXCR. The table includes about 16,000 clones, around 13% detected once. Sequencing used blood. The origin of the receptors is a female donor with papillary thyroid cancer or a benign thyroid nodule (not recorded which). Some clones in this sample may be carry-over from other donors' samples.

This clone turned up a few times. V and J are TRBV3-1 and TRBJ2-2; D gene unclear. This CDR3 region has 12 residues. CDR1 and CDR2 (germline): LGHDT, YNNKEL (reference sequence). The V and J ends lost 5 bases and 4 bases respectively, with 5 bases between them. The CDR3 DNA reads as TGTGCCAGCAGCGGGATCACCGGGGAGCTGTTTTTT. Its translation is CASSGITGELFF.

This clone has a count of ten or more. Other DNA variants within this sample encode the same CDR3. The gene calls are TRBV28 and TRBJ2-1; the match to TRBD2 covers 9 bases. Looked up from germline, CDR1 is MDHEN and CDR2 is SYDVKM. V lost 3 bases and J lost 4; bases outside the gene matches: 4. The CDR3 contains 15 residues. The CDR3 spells CASSLGLADYNEQFF. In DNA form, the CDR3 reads TGTGCCAGCAGTTTGGGACTAGCAGATTACAATGAGCAGTTCTTC.

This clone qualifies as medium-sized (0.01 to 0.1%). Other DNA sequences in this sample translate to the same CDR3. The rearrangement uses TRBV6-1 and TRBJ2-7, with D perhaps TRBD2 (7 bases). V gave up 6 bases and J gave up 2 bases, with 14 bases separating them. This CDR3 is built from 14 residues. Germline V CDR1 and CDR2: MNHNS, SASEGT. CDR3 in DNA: TGTGCCAGCAGAAAAGGGGGGGGGGCCTACGAGCAGTACTTC. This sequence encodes CASRKGGGAYEQYF.

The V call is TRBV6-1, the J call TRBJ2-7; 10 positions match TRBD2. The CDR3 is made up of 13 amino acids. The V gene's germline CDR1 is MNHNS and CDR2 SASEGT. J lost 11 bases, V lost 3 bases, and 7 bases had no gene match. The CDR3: CASSETGTSDEYF. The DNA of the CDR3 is TGTGCCAGCAGTGAGACCGGGACTAGCGATGAGTACTTC.

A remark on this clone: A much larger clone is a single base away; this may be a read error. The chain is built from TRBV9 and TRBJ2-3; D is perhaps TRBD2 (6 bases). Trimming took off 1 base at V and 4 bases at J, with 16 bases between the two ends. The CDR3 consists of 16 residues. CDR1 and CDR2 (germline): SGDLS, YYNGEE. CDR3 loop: CASSVRGLPSADTQYF. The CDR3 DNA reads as TGTGCCAGCAGCGTACGGGGACTCCCCAGCGCAGATACGCAGTATTTT. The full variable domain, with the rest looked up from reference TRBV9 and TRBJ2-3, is DSGVTQTPKHLITATGQRVTLRCSPRSGDLSVYWYQQSLDQGLQFLIQYYNGEERAKGNILERFSAQQFPDLHSELNLSSLELGDSALYFCASSVRGLPSADTQYFGPGTRLTVL.

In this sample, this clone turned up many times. The CDR3, as DNA: TGTGCCAGCAGCTTTCGCGGGGGTTACACCGGGGAGCTGTTTTTT. The encoded protein is CASSFRGGYTGELFF. This rearrangement joins TRBV7-2 to TRBJ2-2, with 7 positions matching TRBD2. This CDR3 is built from 15 residues. Germline V lookup: CDR1 SGHTA, CDR2 FQGNSA. J lost 3 bases, V lost 3 bases, and 4 bases had no gene match.

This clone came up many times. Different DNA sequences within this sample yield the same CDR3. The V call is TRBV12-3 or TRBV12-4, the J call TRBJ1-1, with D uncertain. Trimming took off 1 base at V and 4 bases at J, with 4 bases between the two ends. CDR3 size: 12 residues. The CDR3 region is CASSLVGTEAFF. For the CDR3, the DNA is TGTGCCAGCAGTTTAGTGGGCACTGAAGCTTTCTTT.

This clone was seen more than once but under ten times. The CDR3 region is CASSDGRGRGLATDTQYF. CDR3 sequence (DNA): TGTGCCAGCAGTGACGGCAGGGGGAGAGGTTTAGCGACAGATACGCAGTATTTT. The V and J genes are TRBV6-1 and TRBJ2-3; 7 positions agree with TRBD1. The CDR3 length is 18 residues. The germline CDR1 and CDR2 sequences are MNHNS and SASEGT. J gave up 3 bases and V 3 bases, and 15 bases lay outside the gene matches.

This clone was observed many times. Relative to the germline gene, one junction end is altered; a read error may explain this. The CDR3 region is CASSQGSAGELFF. DNA for the CDR3: TGTGCCAGCAGCCAAGGGTCAGCGGGAGAGCTGTTCTTC. The chain is built from TRBV3-1 and TRBJ2-1; 8 bases are a match to TRBD2. Germline V gene lookup returns CDR1 LGHDT and CDR2 YNNKEL (reference sequence). This CDR3 is 13 amino acids long.

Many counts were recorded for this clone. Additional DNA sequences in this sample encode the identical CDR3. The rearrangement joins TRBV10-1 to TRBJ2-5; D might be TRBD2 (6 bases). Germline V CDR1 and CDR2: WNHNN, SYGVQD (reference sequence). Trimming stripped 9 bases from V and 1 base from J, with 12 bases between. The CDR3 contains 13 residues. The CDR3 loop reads CASQRDFQETQYF. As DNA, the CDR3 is TGCGCCAGTCAAAGGGACTTCCAAGAGACCCAGTACTTC.

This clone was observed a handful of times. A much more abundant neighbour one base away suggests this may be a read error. This chain's CDR3 is CASSLTGCGYTF. The DNA for the CDR3 is TGTGCCAGCAGCTTGACAGGGTGCGGCTACACCTTC. The chain uses TRBV7-6 and TRBJ1-2, with 7 bases fitting TRBD1. The V gene's germline CDR1 is SGHVS and CDR2 FNYEAQ. CDR3 length equals 12 residues. The ends lost 3 bases at V and 8 bases at J; junction bases unmatched: 3.

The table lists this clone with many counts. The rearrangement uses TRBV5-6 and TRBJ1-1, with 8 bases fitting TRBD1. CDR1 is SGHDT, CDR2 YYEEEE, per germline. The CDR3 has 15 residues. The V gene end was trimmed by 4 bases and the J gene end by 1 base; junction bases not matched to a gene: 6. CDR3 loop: CASSKETGANTEAFF. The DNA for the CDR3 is TGTGCCAGCAGCAAAGAGACAGGGGCGAACACTGAAGCTTTCTTT.

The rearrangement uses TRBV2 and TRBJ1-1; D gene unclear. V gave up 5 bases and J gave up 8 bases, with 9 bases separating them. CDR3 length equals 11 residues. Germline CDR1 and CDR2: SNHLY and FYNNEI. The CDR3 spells CASSYDWEAFF. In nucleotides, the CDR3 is TGTGCCAGCAGTTACGATTGGGAAGCTTTCTTT.

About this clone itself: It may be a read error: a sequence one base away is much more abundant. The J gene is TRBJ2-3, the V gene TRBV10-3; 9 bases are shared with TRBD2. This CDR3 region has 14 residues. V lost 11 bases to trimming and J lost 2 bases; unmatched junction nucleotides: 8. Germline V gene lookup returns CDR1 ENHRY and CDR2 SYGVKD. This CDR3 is CAGSGGWPTDTQYF. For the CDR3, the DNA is TGTGCCGGGAGCGGGGGGTGGCCCACAGATACGCAGTATTTT.

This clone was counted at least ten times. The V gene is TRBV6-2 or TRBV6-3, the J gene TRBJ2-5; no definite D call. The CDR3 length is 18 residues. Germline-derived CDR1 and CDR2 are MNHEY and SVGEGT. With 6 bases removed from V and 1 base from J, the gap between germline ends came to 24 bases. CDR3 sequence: CASSPTRTANRAQETQYF. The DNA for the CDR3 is TGTGCCAGCAGCCCCACCCGAACGGCCAATAGGGCCCAAGAGACCCAGTACTTC.

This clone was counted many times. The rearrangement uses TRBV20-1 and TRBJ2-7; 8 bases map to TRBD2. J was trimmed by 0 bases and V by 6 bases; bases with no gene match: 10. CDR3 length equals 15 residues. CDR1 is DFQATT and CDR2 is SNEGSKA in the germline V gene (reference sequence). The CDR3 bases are TGCAGTGCCCGACTATCTAGCGGGTTCTCCTACGAGCAGTACTTC. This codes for CSARLSSGFSYEQYF.

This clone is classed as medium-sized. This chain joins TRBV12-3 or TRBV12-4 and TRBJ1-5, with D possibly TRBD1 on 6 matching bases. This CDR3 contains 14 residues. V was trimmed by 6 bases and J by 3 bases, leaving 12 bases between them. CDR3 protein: CASRPTGLNQPQHF. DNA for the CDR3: TGTGCCAGCAGACCTACAGGGCTCAATCAGCCCCAGCATTTT.

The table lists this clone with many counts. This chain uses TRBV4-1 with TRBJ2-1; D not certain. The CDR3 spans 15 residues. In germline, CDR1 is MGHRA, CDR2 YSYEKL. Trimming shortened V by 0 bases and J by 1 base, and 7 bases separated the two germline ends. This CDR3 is CASSQDISSYNEQFF. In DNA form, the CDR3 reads TGCGCCAGCAGCCAAGATATTAGTTCCTACAATGAGCAGTTCTTC.

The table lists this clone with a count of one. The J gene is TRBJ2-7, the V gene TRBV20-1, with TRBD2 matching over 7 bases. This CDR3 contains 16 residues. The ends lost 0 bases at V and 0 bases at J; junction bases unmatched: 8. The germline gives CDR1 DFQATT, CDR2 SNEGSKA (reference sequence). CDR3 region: CSARDETSGDSYEQYF. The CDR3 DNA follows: TGCAGTGCTAGAGATGAAACCAGCGGGGACTCCTACGAGCAGTACTTC.

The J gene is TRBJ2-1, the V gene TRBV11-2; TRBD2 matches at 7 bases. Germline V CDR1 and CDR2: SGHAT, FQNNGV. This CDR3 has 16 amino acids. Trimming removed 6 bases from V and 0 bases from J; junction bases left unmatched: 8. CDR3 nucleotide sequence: TGTGCCAGCAGTAGGGGCGGCGGGAGCTCCTACAATGAGCAGTTCTTC. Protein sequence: CASSRGGGSSYNEQFF. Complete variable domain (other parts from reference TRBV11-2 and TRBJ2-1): EAGVAQSPRYKIIEKRQSVAFWCNPISGHATLYWYQQILGQGPKLLIQFQNNGVVDDSQLPKDRFSAERLKGVDSTLKIQPAKLEDSAVYLCASSRGGGSSYNEQFFGPGTRLTVL.

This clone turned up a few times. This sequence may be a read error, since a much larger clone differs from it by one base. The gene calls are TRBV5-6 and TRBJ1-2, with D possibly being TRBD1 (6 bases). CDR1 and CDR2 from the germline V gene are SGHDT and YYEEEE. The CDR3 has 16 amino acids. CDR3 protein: CASSLELRGDLSGYAF. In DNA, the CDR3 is TGTGCCAGCAGCTTGGAGTTAAGGGGGGACTTAAGTGGCTACGCCTTC. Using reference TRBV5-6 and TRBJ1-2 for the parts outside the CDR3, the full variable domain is DAGVTQSPTHLIKTRGQQVTLRCSPKSGHDTVSWYQQALGQGPQFIFQYYEEEERQRGNFPDRFSGHQFPNYSSELNVNALLLGDSALYLCASSLELRGDLSGYAFGSGTRLTVV.

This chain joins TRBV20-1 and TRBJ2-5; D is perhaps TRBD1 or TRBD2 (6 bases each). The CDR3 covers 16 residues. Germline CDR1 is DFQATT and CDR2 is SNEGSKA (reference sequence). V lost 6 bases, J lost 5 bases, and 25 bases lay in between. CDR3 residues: CSAYVNFGGAAETQYF. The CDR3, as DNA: TGCAGTGCCTATGTCAACTTCGGGGGCGCGGCGGAGACCCAGTACTTC.

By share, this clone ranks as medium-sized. This chain's CDR3 is CASREGQAISYEQYF. In DNA, the CDR3 is TGTGCCAGCAGGGAGGGACAGGCAATCTCCTACGAGCAGTACTTC. The chain links TRBV6-1 to TRBJ2-7; the match to TRBD1 covers 8 bases. Unmatched junction bases numbered 7, after V lost 6 bases and J lost 0 bases. Germline V gives CDR1 MNHNS, CDR2 SASEGT. This CDR3 has 15 amino acids.

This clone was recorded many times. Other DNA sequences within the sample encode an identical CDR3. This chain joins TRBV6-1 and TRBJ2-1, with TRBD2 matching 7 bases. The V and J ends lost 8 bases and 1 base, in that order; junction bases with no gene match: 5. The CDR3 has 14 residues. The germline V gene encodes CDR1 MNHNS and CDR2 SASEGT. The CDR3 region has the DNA TGTGCCAGCGGGCTAGCGGAGTCCTACAATGAGCAGTTCTTC. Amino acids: CASGLAESYNEQFF.

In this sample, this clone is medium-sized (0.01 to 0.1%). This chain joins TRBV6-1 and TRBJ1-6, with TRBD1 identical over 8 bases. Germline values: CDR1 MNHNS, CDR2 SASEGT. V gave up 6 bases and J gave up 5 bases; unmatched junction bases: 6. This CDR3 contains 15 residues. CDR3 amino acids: CASRDGQGDNSPLHF. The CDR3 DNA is TGTGCCAGCAGGGATGGACAGGGTGATAATTCACCCCTCCACTTT.

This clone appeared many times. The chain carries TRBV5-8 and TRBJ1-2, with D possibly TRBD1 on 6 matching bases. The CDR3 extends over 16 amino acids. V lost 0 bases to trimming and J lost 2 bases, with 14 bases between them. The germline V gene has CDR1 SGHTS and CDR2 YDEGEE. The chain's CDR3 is CASSLGGAHPNYGYTF. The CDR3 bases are TGTGCCAGCAGCTTGGGGGGGGCCCACCCCAACTATGGCTACACCTTC.

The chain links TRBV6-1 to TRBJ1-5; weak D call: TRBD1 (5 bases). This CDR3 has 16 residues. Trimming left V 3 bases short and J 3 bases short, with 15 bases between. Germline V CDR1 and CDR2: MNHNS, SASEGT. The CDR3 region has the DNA TGTGCCAGCAGTGAGATGGGGGTCCTTATCAATCAGCCCCAGCATTTT. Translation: CASSEMGVLINQPQHF.

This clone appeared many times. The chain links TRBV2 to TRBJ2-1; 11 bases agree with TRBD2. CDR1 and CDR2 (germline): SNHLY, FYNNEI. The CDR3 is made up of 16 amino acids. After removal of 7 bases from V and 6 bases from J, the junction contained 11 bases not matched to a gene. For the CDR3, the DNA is TGTGCCAGCATACAGCTCCCGACTAGCGGGACCAATGAGCAGTTCTTC. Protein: CASIQLPTSGTNEQFF. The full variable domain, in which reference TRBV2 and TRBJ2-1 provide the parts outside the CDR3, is EPEVTQTPSHQVTQMGQEVILRCVPISNHLYFYWYRQILGQKVEFLVSFYNNEISEKSEIFDDQFSVERPDGSNFTLKIRSTKLEDSAMYFCASIQLPTSGTNEQFFGPGTRLTVL.

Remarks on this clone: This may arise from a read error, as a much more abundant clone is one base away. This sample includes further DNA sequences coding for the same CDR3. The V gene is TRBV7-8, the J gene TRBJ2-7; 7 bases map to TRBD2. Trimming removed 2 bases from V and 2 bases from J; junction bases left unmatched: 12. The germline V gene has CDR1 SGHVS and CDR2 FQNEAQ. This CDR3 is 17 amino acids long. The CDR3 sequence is CASSLWGGTNAPYEQYF. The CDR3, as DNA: TGTGCCAGCAGCTTATGGGGGGGGACTAATGCCCCCTACGAGCAGTACTTC. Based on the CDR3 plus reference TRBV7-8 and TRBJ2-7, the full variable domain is GAGVSQSPRYKVAKRGQDVALRCDPISGHVSLFWYQQALGQGPEFLTYFQNEAQLDKSGLPSDRFFAERPEGSVSTLKIQRTQQEDSAVYLCASSLWGGTNAPYEQYFGPGTRLTVT.